What follows are 23 T cell receptor beta chains derived from one specimen sequenced in a study of T cell responses to AZD1222 COVID-19 vaccine. Produced via immunoSEQ multiplex PCR; TCRdb's table is partial and in-frame only. Of 150,000 or so clones detected, less than 95% appear once; the ten largest clones hold 5% to 6.5%. The sequencing here drew on peripheral blood, taken 28 days after the second AZD1222 dose. Receptors were obtained from an adult who received the AZD1222 COVID-19 vaccine.

The V and J genes are TRBV7-8 and TRBJ1-4; 7 bases line up with TRBD1. Germline V gene data show CDR1 as SGHVS and CDR2 as FQNEAQ. The J segment lost 8 bases and the V segment lost 5 bases, leaving 8 bases of the junction unmatched. The CDR3 totals 14 residues. CDR3 DNA sequence: TGTGCCAGCAGCGCCGACAGGGCCCGAGAAAAACTGTTTTTT. Amino acid sequence: CASSADRAREKLFF. Full variable domain (missing parts from reference TRBV7-8 and TRBJ1-4): GAGVSQSPRYKVAKRGQDVALRCDPISGHVSLFWYQQALGQGPEFLTYFQNEAQLDKSGLPSDRFFAERPEGSVSTLKIQRTQQEDSAVYLCASSADRAREKLFFGSGTQLSVL.

This clone was observed a single time. V and J are TRBV6-2 or TRBV6-3 and TRBJ2-7; maybe TRBD2 (6 bases). The CDR3 sequence is 15 residues long. V lost 5 bases and J 0 bases, leaving 14 bases between the germline ends. Per germline, CDR1 MNHEY and CDR2 SVGEGT. CDR3: CASSPSGFASYEQYF. CDR3 nucleotides: TGTGCCAGCAGTCCAAGCGGGTTCGCCTCCTACGAGCAGTACTTC.

The chain is built from TRBV6-2 or TRBV6-3 and TRBJ2-1; 14 nucleotides align to TRBD2. CDR1 and CDR2 from the germline V gene are MNHEY and SVGEGT. This CDR3 has 19 residues. Trimming removed 5 bases from V and 2 bases from J; junction bases left unmatched: 11. Here the CDR3 reads CASSAGTSGRNGPYNEQFF. The CDR3 DNA is TGTGCCAGCAGTGCCGGGACTAGCGGGAGAAATGGACCCTACAATGAGCAGTTCTTC.

The chain combines TRBV28 with TRBJ1-2, with D possibly matching TRBD1 (6 bases). The CDR3 runs 15 residues. Per the germline V gene, CDR1 is MDHEN and CDR2 is SYDVKM. V was pared by 6 bases and J by 4 bases, with 18 bases between. CDR3 amino acids: CASRRRVTGSYGYTF. The CDR3 region has the DNA TGTGCCAGCAGACGCAGGGTCACAGGGTCCTATGGCTACACCTTC.

This clone was detected once. The chain carries TRBV5-6 and TRBJ1-1; a possible D gene is TRBD1 (6 bases). This CDR3 is built from 14 residues. Germline V lookup: CDR1 SGHDT, CDR2 YYEEEE. Between the trimmed V and J ends, which lost 1 base and 5 bases, there was a span of 12 bases. The CDR3: CASSLRGALTEAFF. CDR3 coding DNA: TGTGCCAGCAGCTTGAGGGGGGCCTTGACTGAAGCTTTCTTT.

The chain employs TRBV5-1 and TRBJ1-2, with D maybe TRBD1 (6 bases). The CDR3 runs 14 residues. Looked up from germline, CDR1 is SGHRS and CDR2 is YFSETQ. V lost 0 bases, J lost 6 bases, and 12 bases lay in between. The CDR3 DNA reads TGCGCCAGCAGCTTGGTAACAGGGTTAAATGGCTACACCTTC. This codes for CASSLVTGLNGYTF.

This clone showed up just a few times. A read error may explain this, as a much larger clone is one base away. This chain uses TRBV7-9 with TRBJ1-6; no clear D. Germline V gene data show CDR1 as SEHNR and CDR2 as FQNEAQ (reference sequence). V shed 1 base and J shed 4 bases, with 5 bases lying between them. This CDR3 comprises 14 residues. As DNA, the CDR3 is TGTGCCAGCAGCTTAGATCAGTATAATTCACCCCTCCACTTT. This codes for CASSLDQYNSPLHF.

The rearrangement links TRBV7-9 to TRBJ2-7; a possible D gene is TRBD1 (6 bases). This CDR3 comprises 15 residues. Germline V lookup: CDR1 SEHNR, CDR2 FQNEAQ (reference sequence). V shed 4 bases and J shed 2 bases, with 15 bases lying between them. The CDR3 here is CASSSFRDTPYEQYF. As DNA, the CDR3 is TGTGCCAGCAGCTCGTTCCGGGACACTCCCTACGAGCAGTACTTC.

This chain uses TRBV5-1 with TRBJ1-3; possibly TRBD1 for D (6 bases). The CDR3 runs 17 residues. Germline CDR1 SGHRS, CDR2 YFSETQ. Trimming removed 3 bases from V and 2 bases from J, with 18 bases in between. The CDR3 spells CASSWFTGRTTGNTIYF. The CDR3 bases are TGCGCCAGCAGCTGGTTTACAGGGCGGACGACTGGAAACACCATATATTTT.

The chain is built from TRBV27 and TRBJ1-5; D gene uncertain. Germline CDR1 MNHEY, CDR2 SMNVEV (reference sequence). V was cut by 5 bases and J by 0 bases, with 5 bases left in between. This CDR3 contains 13 residues. The CDR3 DNA reads as TGTGCCAGCAGTCGATATAGCAATCAGCCCCAGCATTTT. Translation: CASSRYSNQPQHF.

The chain has TRBV11-2 and TRBJ2-5; possible D gene TRBD1, 7 bases. This CDR3 has 14 amino acids. V lost 7 bases to trimming and J lost 1 base, with 13 bases between them. CDR1 and CDR2 (germline): SGHAT, FQNNGV. The CDR3 region is CASNRGDSQETQYF. The CDR3 coding sequence is TGTGCCAGCAACCGCGGGGACAGCCAAGAGACCCAGTACTTC.

The rearrangement joins TRBV18 to TRBJ1-3; 9 positions agree with TRBD1. J lost 0 bases, V lost 5 bases, and 2 bases had no gene match. Germline-derived CDR1 and CDR2 are KGHSH and LQKENI. This CDR3 contains 15 residues. CDR3 sequence: CASSGQGTSGNTIYF. The CDR3, as DNA: TGTGCCAGCTCAGGACAGGGGACCTCTGGAAACACCATATATTTT.

The chain is built from TRBV7-2 and TRBJ1-3, with a tentative D call TRBD1 (5 bases). Trimming stripped 1 base from V and 2 bases from J, with 12 bases between. There are 16 residues in the CDR3. Germline lookup yields CDR1 SGHTA and CDR2 FQGNSA. CDR3 nucleotides: TGTGCCAGCAGCTTAGGCGGGGGGTTCGCTGGAAACACCATATATTTT. This encodes CASSLGGGFAGNTIYF.

The chain links TRBV6-5 to TRBJ1-2; 7 bases map to TRBD1. V was clipped by 0 bases and J by 7 bases; unmatched bases: 2. In germline, CDR1 is MNHEY, CDR2 SVGAGI. The CDR3 length is 13 residues. CDR3 region: CASSYSQGGGYTF. The CDR3, as DNA: TGTGCCAGCAGTTACTCGCAGGGGGGTGGCTACACCTTC.

The chain is built from TRBV6-5 and TRBJ1-1; a possible D gene is TRBD1 (5 bases). In germline, CDR1 is MNHEY, CDR2 SVGAGI. Trimming stripped 2 bases from V and 4 bases from J, with 14 bases between. The CDR3 is made up of 15 amino acids. The CDR3 DNA sequence: TGTGCCAGCAGTTACAGAGGGGCCCTCGGCACTGAAGCTTTCTTT. Translated, it gives CASSYRGALGTEAFF.

The CDR3: CASSSPGVAGVYEQYF. The CDR3 DNA reads TGTGCCAGCAGTTCTCCCGGCGTAGCGGGAGTATACGAGCAGTACTTC. The chain combines TRBV28 with TRBJ2-7; TRBD2 matches at 9 bases. CDR1 is MDHEN, CDR2 SYDVKM, per germline. With V trimmed by 4 bases and J by 4 bases, 11 bases remained unmatched. The CDR3 is made up of 16 amino acids.

The V gene is TRBV6-5, the J gene TRBJ2-2, with D perhaps given as TRBD1 or TRBD2 (5 bases each). The CDR3 is 14 residues long. CDR1 and CDR2 (germline): MNHEY, SVGAGI. Trimming shortened V by 4 bases and J by 3 bases, and 9 bases separated the two germline ends. DNA for the CDR3: TGTGCCAGCAGTTCAGGGAGTGACACCGGGGAGCTGTTTTTT. As protein: CASSSGSDTGELFF.

V gene TRBV6-2 or TRBV6-3 combines with J gene TRBJ1-2; D possibly corresponds to TRBD1 (5 bases). Germline V gene sequence: CDR1 MNHEY, CDR2 SVGEGT. This CDR3 contains 12 residues. The V end was cut by 4 bases, the J end by 5 bases, with 8 bases between. The DNA for the CDR3 is TGTGCCAGCAGTTGGGACCAGTATGGCTACACCTTC. Translation gives CASSWDQYGYTF.

J is TRBJ2-2 and V is TRBV5-1; 7 positions match TRBD1. With 6 bases clipped from V and 0 bases from J, the junction kept 2 bases outside the gene matches. Germline-derived CDR1 and CDR2 are SGHRS and YFSETQ. The CDR3 length is 14 residues. The CDR3 nucleotides read TGCGCCAGCATGGGGACAGCGAACACCGGGGAGCTGTTTTTT. Protein product: CASMGTANTGELFF.

In its sample, this clone was seen a few times. CDR3 sequence: CASSDPSGANEQFF. The CDR3 nucleotides read TGTGCCAGCAGCGACCCTAGCGGCGCGAATGAGCAGTTCTTC. The J gene is TRBJ2-1, the V gene TRBV9; 7 positions agree with TRBD2. The germline CDR1 and CDR2 sequences are SGDLS and YYNGEE. The trim removed 3 bases at V and 7 bases at J, leaving 7 bases unmatched. The CDR3 loop spans 14 amino acids.

The CDR3 loop reads CASSIGGALGDTQYF. The CDR3 coding sequence is TGTGCCAGTAGTATTGGGGGGGCCTTAGGAGATACGCAGTATTTT. The J gene is TRBJ2-3, the V gene TRBV19, with a weak D call TRBD2 (7 bases). The CDR3 has 15 amino acids. Germline CDR1 is LNHDA and CDR2 is SQIVND (reference sequence). Trimming left V 3 bases short and J 5 bases short, with 15 bases between.

The chain is built from TRBV5-5 and TRBJ2-3; 10 bases fit TRBD2. This CDR3 is built from 18 residues. V gave up 9 bases and J gave up 2 bases; unmatched junction bases: 18. Germline CDR1 and CDR2: SGHKS and YYEKEE (reference sequence). In nucleotides, the CDR3 is TGTGCCACCCACAGTCTTCAGGGTCTAGCGGGGGTCACAGATACGCAGTATTTT. Residues: CATHSLQGLAGVTDTQYF.

The rearrangement joins TRBV28 to TRBJ2-7, with 15 positions matching TRBD2. V shed 4 bases and J 5 bases; nucleotides not matched to a gene: 6. CDR1 and CDR2 from the germline V gene are MDHEN and SYDVKM. CDR3 length: 16 amino acids. In nucleotides, the CDR3 is TGTGCCAGCAGTTCCTCCGGACTAGCGGGAGGGCACGAGCAGTACTTC. This gives the protein CASSSSGLAGGHEQYF.